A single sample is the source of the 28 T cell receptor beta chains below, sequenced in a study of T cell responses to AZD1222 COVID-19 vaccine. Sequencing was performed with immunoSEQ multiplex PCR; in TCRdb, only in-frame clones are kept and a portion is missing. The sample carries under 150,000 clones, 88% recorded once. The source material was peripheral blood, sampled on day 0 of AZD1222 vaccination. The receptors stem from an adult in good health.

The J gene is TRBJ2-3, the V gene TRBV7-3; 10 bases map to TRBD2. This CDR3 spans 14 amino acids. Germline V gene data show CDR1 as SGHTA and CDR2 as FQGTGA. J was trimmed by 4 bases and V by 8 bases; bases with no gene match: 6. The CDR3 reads CASASGGGADTQYF. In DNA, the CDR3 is TGTGCCAGCGCTAGCGGGGGTGGTGCAGATACGCAGTATTTT.

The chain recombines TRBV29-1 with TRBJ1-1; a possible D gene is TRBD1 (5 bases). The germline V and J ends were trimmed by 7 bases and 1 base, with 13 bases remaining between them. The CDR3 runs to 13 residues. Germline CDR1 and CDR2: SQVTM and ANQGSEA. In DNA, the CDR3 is TGCAGCGCCCAATTAGACAGGAACACTGAAGCTTTCTTT. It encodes CSAQLDRNTEAFF.

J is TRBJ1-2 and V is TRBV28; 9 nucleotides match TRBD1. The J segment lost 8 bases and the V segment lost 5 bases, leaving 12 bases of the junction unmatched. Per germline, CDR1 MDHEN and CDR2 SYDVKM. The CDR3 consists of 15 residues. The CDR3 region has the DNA TGTGCCAGCAGTCCGGGACAGGGACGGCTGTGGGGCTACACCTTC. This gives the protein CASSPGQGRLWGYTF.

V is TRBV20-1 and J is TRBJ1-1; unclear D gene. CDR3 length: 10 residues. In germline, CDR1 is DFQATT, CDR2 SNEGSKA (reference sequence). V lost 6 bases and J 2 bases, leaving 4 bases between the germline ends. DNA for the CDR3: TGCAGTGCCTATAACACTGAAGCTTTCTTT. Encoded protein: CSAYNTEAFF.

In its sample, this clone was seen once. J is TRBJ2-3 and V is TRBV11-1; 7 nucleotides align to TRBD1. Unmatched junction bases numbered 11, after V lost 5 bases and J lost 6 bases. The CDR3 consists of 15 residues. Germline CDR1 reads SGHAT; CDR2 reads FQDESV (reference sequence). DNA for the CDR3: TGTGCCAGCAGCCAAAGAACAACAGGGGCCGATACGCAGTATTTT. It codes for CASSQRTTGADTQYF.

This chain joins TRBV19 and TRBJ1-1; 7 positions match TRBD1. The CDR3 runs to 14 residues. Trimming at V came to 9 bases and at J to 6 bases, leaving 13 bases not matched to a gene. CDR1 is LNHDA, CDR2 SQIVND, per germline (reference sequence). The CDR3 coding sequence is TGTGCCAGCAATTCCGGGACAGCGTACGCTGAAGCTTTCTTT. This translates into CASNSGTAYAEAFF.

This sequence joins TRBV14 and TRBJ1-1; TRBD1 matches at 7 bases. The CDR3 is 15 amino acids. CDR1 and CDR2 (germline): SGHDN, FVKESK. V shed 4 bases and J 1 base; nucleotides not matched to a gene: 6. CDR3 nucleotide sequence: TGTGCCAGCAGCCCCCGACAGGGAGGGAACACTGAAGCTTTCTTT. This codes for CASSPRQGGNTEAFF.

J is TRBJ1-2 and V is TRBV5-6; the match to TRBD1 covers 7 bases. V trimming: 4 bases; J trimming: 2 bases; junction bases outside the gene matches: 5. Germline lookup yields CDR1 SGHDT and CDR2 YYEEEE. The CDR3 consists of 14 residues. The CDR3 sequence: CASSRKTGNYGYTF. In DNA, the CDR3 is TGTGCCAGCAGCAGGAAGACAGGGAACTATGGCTACACCTTC. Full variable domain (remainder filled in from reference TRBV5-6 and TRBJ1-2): DAGVTQSPTHLIKTRGQQVTLRCSPKSGHDTVSWYQQALGQGPQFIFQYYEEEERQRGNFPDRFSGHQFPNYSSELNVNALLLGDSALYLCASSRKTGNYGYTFGSGTRLTVV.

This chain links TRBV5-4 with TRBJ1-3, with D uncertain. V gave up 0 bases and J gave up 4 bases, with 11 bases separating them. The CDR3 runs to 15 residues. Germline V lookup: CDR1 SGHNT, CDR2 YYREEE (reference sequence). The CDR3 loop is CASSLAGTEGNTIYF. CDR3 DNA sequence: TGTGCCAGCAGCTTGGCCGGAACAGAGGGAAACACCATATATTTT.

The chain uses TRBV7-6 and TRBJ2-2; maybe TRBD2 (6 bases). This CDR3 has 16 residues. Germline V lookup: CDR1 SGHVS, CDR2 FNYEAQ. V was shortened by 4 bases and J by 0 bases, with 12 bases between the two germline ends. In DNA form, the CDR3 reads TGTGCCAGCAGCTCAGTTAGCGGTACGAACACCGGGGAGCTGTTTTTT. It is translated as CASSSVSGTNTGELFF.

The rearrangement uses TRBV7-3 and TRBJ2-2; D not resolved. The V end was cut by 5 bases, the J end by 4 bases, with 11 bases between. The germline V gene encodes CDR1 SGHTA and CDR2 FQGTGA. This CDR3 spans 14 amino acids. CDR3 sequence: CASSTADVTGELFF. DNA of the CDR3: TGTGCCAGCAGCACGGCGGACGTCACCGGGGAGCTGTTTTTT.

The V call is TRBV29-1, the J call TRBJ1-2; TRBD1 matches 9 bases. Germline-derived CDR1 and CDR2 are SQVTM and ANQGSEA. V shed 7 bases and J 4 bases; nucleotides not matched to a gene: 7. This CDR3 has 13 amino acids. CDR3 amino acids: CSAIWTGAYGYTF. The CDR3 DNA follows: TGCAGCGCCATCTGGACAGGGGCCTATGGCTACACCTTC.

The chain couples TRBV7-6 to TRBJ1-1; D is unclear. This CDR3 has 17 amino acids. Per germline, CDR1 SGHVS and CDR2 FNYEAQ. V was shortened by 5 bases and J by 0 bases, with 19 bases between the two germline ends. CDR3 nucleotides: TGTGCCAGCAGCCAATTCGGGTCTACGCGTTTGAACACTGAAGCTTTCTTT. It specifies CASSQFGSTRLNTEAFF.

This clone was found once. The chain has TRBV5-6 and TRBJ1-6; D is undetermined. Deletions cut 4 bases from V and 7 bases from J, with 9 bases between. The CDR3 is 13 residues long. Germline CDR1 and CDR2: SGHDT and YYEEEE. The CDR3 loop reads CASSDMLNSPLHF. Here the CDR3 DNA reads TGTGCCAGCAGCGACATGCTGAATTCACCCCTCCACTTT. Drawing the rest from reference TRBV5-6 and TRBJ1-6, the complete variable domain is DAGVTQSPTHLIKTRGQQVTLRCSPKSGHDTVSWYQQALGQGPQFIFQYYEEEERQRGNFPDRFSGHQFPNYSSELNVNALLLGDSALYLCASSDMLNSPLHFGNGTRLTVT.

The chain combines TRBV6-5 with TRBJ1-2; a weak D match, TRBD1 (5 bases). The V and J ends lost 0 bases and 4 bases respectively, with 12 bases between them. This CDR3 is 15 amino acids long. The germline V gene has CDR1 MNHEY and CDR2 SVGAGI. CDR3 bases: TGTGCCAGCAGTTACTCGGCGGGTAGGGGCTATGGCTACACCTTC. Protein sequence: CASSYSAGRGYGYTF.

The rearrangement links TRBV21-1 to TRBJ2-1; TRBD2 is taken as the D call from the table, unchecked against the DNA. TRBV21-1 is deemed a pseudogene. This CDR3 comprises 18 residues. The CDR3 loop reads CASSKKEVPSPLYNEQFF. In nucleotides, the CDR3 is TGTGCCAGCAGCAAAAAGGAGGTGCCGAGCCCCCTCTACAATGAGCAGTTCTTC.

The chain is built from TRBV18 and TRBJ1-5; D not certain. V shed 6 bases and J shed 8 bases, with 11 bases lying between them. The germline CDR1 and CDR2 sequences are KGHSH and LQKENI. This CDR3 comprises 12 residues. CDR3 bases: TGTGCCAGCTCTCGCCCAAGTGAGCCCCAGCATTTT. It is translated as CASSRPSEPQHF. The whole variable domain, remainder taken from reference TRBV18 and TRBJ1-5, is NAGVMQNPRHLVRRRGQEARLRCSPMKGHSHVYWYRQLPEEGLKFMVYLQKENIIDESGMPKERFSAEFPKEGPSILRIQQVVRGDSAAYFCASSRPSEPQHFGDGTRLSIL.

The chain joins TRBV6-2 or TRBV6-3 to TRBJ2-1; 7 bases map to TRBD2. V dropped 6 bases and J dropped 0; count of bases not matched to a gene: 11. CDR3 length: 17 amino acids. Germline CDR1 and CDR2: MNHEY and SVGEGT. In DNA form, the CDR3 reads TGTGCCAGCAGCAGCACTGGCGGGAGAAGCTCCTACAATGAGCAGTTCTTC. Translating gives CASSSTGGRSSYNEQFF.

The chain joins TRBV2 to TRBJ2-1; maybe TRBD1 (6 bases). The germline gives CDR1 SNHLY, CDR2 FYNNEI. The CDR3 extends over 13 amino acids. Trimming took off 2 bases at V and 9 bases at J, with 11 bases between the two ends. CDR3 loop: CASSERGWGEQFF. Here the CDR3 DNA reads TGTGCCAGCAGTGAAAGGGGGTGGGGTGAGCAGTTCTTC.

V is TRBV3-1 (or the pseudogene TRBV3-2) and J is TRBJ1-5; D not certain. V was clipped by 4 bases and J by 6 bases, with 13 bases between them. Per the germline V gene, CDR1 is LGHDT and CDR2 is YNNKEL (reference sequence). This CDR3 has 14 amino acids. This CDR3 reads CASSRRLGFQPQHF. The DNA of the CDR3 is TGTGCCAGCAGCCGTCGATTGGGGTTTCAGCCCCAGCATTTT.

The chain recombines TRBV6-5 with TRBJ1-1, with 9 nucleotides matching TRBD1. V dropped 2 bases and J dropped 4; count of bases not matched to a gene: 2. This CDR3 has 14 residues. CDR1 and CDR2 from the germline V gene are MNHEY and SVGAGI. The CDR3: CASSYDRGITEAFF. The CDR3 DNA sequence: TGTGCCAGCAGTTACGACAGGGGGATCACTGAAGCTTTCTTT.

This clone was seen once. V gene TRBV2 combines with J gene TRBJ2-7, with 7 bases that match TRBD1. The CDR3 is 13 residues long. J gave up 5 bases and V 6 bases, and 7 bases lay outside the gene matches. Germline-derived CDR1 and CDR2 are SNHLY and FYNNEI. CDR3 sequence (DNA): TGTGCCAGCAGAGATAAAGACAGGGACGAGCAGTACTTC. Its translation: CASRDKDRDEQYF.

Written as DNA, the CDR3 is TGTGCCAGCAGCTTGGGACAGGGGAGCTATGGCTACACCTTC. Translation: CASSLGQGSYGYTF. This chain connects TRBV5-4 to TRBJ1-2; TRBD1 agrees at 8 bases. Germline CDR1 is SGHNT and CDR2 is YYREEE (reference sequence). V gave up 0 bases and J gave up 4 bases; unmatched junction bases: 2. The CDR3 has 14 residues. Full variable domain (remainder filled in from reference TRBV5-4 and TRBJ1-2): ETGVTQSPTHLIKTRGQQVTLRCSSQSGHNTVSWYQQALGQGPQFIFQYYREEENGRGNFPPRFSGLQFPNYSSELNVNALELDDSALYLCASSLGQGSYGYTFGSGTRLTVV.

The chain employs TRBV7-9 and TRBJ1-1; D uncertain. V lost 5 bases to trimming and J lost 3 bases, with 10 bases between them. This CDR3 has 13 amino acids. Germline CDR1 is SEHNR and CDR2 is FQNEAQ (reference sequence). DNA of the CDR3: TGTGCCAGCAGCCCTGACATGGACACTGAAGCTTTCTTT. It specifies CASSPDMDTEAFF.

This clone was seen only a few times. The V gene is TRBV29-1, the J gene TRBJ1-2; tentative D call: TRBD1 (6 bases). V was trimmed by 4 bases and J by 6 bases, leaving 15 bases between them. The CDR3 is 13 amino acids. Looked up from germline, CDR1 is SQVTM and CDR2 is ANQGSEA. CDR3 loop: CSVAGGAQDGYTF. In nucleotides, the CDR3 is TGCAGCGTTGCCGGGGGCGCGCAGGATGGCTACACCTTC.

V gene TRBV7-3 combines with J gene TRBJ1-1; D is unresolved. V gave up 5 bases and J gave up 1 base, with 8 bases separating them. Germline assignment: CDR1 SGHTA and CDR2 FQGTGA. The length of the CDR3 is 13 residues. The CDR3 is CASSADWNTEAFF. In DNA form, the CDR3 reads TGTGCCAGCAGCGCGGACTGGAACACTGAAGCTTTCTTT.

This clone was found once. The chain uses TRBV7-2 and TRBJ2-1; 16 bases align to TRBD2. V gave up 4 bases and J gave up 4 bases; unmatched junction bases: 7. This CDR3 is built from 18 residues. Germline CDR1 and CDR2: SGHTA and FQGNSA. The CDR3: CASSWSGTSGRGYNEQFF. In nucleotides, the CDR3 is TGTGCCAGCAGCTGGAGTGGGACTAGCGGGAGGGGTTACAATGAGCAGTTCTTC.

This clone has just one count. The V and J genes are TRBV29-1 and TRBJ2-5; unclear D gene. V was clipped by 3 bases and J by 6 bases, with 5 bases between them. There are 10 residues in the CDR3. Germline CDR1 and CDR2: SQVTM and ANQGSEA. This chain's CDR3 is CSVDQKTQYF. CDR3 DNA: TGCAGCGTTGACCAGAAGACCCAGTACTTC.